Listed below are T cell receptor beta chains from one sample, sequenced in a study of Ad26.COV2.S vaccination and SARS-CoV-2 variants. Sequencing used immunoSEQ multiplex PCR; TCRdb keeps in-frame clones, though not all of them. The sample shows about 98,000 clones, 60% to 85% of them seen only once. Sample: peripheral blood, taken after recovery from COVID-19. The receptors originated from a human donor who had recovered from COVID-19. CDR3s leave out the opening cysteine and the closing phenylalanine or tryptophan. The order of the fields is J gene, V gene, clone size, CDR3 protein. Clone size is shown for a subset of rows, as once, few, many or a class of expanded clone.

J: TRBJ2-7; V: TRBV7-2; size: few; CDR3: ASSFSGDYEQY
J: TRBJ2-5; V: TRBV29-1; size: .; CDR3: SVGQSKETQY
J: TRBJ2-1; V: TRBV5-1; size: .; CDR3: ASMGQGLNNEQF
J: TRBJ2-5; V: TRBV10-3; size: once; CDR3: AISEPAVGTSEETQY
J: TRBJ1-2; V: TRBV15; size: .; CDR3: ATSRVGTEYGYT
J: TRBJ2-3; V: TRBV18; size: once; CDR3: ASSPGTGEGNTQY
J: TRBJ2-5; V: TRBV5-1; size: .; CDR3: ASSLGLAGGISQETQY
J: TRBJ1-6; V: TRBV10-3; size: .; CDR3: AISESRQGENSPLH
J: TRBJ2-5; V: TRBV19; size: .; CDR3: ASSSIEETQY
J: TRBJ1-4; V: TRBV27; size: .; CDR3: ASSLVFHEKLF
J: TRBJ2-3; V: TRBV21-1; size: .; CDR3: ASSKSRSGPDTQY
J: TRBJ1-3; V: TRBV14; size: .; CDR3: ASRQGAGNTIY
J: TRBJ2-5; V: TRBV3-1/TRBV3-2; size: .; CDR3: ASSQMGQAQETQY
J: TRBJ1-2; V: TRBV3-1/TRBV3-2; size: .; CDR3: ASSQFQAYGYT
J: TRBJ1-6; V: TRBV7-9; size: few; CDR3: ASSLGRDRPPLH
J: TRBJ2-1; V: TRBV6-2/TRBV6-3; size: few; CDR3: ASSSGPNNL
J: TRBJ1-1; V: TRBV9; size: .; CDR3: ASSAWDTMNTEAF
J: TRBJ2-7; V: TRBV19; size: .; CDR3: ASSIRGSHEQY
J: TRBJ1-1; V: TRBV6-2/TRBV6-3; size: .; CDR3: ASSYLQGQVRGRAF
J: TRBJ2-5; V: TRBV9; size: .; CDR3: ASSFRTGFQETQY
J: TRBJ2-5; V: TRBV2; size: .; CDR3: ASSVDASQETQY
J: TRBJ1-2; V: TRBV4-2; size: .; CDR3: ASSQDGTGFYGYT
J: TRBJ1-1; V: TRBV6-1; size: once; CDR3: ASSEALEAF
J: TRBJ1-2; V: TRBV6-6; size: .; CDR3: ASRPEREAYGYT
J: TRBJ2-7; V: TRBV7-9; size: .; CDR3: ASSLGNPYEQY
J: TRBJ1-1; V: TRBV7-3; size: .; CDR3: ASSLQQGGTEAF
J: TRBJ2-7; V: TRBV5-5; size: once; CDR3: ASSLDTQARYEQY
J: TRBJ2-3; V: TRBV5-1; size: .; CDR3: ASSLSHATDTQY
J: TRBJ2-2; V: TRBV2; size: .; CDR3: ASSLGQGHTGELF
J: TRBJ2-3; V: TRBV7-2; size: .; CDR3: ASSLGGITDTQY
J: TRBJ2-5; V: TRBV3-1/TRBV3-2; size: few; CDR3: ASSQAMWRRGKETQY
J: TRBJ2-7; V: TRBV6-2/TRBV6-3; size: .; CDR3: ASSWGTGVYEQY
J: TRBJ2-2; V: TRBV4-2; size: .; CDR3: ASSQTGGRDTGELF
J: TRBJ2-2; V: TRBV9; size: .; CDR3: ASSLPRPGELF
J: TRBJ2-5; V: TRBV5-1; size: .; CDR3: ASSSGLAGGLQETQY
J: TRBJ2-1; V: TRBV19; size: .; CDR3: ASSIPGEAEQF
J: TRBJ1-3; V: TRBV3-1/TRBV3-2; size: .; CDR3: ASSQLDRGNTIY
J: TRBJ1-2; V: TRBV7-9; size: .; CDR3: ASSATGANYGYT
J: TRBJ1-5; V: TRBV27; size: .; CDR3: ASSLVGNQPQH
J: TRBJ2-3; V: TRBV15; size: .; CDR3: ATRPGLIDTQY
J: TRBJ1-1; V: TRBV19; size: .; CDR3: ASSIDGGPPTLEAF
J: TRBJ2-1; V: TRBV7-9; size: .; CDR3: ASSSQGASNNEQF
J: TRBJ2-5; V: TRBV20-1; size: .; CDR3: SAGRETQY
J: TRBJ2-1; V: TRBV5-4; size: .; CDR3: ASSPSLGDRNEQF
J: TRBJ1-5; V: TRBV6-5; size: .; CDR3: ASLDRGNQPQH
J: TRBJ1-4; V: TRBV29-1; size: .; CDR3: SVDRLANEKLF
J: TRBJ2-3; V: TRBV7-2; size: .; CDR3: ASSLGVYGTDTQY
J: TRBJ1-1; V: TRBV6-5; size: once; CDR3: ASSTLNTEAF
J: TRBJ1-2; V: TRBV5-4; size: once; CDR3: ASSIDRDSGYT
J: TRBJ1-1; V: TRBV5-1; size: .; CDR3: ASSYPREGAEAF
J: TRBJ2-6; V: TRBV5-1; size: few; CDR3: ASSASAGAGANVLT
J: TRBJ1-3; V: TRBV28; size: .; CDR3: ASSLRSSGNTIY
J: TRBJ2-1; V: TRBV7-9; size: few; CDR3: ASSMTGGNEQF